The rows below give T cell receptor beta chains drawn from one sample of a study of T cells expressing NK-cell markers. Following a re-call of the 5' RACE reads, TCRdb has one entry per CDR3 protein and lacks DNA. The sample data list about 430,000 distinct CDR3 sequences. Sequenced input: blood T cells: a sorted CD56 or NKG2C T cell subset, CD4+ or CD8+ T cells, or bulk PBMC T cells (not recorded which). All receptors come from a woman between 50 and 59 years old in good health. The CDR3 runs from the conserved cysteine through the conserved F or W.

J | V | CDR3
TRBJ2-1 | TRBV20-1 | CSARDIKSPGGPNEQFF
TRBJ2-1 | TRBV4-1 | CASSQEALAAASSYNEQFF
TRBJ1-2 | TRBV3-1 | CASSQRGNVRGSNGYTF
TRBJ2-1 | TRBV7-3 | CASSLTGGGYNEQFF
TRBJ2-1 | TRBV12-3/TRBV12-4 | CASRKTSGRRNEQFF
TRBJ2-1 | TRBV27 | CASSGLPGHRSNEQFF
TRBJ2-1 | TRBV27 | CASSFSPTGYNEQFF
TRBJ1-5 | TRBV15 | CATSRDADFNQPQHF
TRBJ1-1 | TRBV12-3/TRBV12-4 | CASSTGTVLGKAFF
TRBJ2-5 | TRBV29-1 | CSVLGHAETQYF